This T cell receptor beta chain was sequenced for a study of cytomegalovirus exposure and HLA in healthy donors. PCR was performed using 60 Vbeta and 13 Jbeta primers. Some clones are missing from TCRdb's copy, which holds only in-frame ones; the method was immunoSEQ multiplex PCR. The repertoire includes some 75,000 clones, under 80% of them detected once, and over 4.5% sits in the top ten. Overall study results and limits: A prior analysis recorded that most TCR beta V segments were productive about 87% or about 30% of the time.

Notes on this clone: Its target is unknown.

Sequenced: PBMCs. The TCR sequence derives from a man in his late teens or twenties in good health and CMV-seropositive.

In DNA, the CDR3 is TGTGCCAGCAGCACCCTAAATGAGCAGTTCTTC. Protein sequence: CASSTLNEQFF. The chain links TRBV5-4 to TRBJ2-1; D not resolved. The CDR3 spans 11 residues. Trimming cost V 4 bases and J 7 bases, with 6 bases left between them. Per germline, CDR1 SGHNT and CDR2 YYREEE (reference sequence). The complete variable domain, with remaining parts taken from reference TRBV5-4 and TRBJ2-1, reads ETGVTQSPTHLIKTRGQQVTLRCSSQSGHNTVSWYQQALGQGPQFIFQYYREEENGRGNFPPRFSGLQFPNYSSELNVNALELDDSALYLCASSTLNEQFFGPGTRLTVL.